The entry below describes one T cell receptor (beta chain). Its antigen is not identified. Amplification used 60 Vbeta primers and 13 Jbeta primers. Clones were read by immunoSEQ multiplex PCR, and TCRdb kept only the in-frame ones, dropping some. Of roughly 120,000 clones in the sample, 60% to 85% were seen once. CDR1 is KGHSH, CDR2 LQKENI, per germline. The CDR3 covers 15 residues. V lost 6 bases, J lost 7 bases, and 9 bases stayed unmatched. The record originates from a study of cytomegalovirus exposure and HLA in healthy donors. Unrecorded immune exposure was likely among donors, who were nominally healthy when sampled. Study-wide findings and caveats: Apart from CMV serostatus, no immune exposure information was available.

The rearrangement joins TRBV18 to TRBJ1-6; TRBD1 matches at 7 bases. The origin of this receptor is a woman aged 18-35 years in good health and CMV-seronegative. The specimen was PBMCs. The CDR3 nucleotides are TGTGCCAGCTCCCCTGGGACAGCGAAGAATTCACCCCTCCACTTT. It encodes CASSPGTAKNSPLHF.